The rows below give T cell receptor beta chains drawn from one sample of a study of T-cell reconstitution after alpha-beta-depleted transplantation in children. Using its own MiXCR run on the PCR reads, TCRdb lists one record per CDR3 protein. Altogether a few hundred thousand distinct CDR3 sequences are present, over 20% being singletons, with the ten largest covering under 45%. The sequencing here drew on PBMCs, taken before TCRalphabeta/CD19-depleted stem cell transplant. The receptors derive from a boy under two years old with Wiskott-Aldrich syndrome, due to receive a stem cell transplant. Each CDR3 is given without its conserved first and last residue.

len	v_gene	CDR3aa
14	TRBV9	ASSLRDSWSYNEQF
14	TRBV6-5	ASSYPGQNLPGKLF
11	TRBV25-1	ASSSGTLGQQY
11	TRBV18	ASSPGTGGEQY
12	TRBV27	ASSLNRANEKLF
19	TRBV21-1	ASSKGERTSGTWVMWNIQY
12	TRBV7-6	ASSPTHLNEKLF
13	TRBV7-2	ASSLGGRYQETQY
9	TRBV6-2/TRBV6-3	ASSMTETQY
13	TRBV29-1	SVGSFVGGNYGYT
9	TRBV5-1	ASSILNEQF
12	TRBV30	AWSFGTNYNEQF
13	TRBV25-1	ASSDPYRGSDEQY
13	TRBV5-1	ASSLGRGTDNEQF
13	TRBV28	ASSQGTSGRPKQY
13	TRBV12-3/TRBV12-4	ASRELAGSYNEQF
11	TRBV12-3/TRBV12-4	ASSSGPGNGYT
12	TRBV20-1	SAPQRGGTDTQY
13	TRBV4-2	ASSQVSTASYGYT
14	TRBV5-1	ASSLGTSVYTGELF
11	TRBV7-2	ASSMRQTATQY
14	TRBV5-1	ASSLTVGTVYYEQY
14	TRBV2	ASSEGIDRAATEAF
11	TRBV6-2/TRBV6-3	ASSYSNSFSQF
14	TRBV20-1	SARDLLAGGTGELF
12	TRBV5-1	ASSLGGDATEAF
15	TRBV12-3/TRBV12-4	ASSLAAGGQGTYEQY
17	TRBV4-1	ASSQDLYPGLGENNEQF
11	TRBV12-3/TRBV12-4	ASNGGAAGELF
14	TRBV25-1	ASTWDPSGTYNEQF
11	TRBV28	ASSLIREYEQY
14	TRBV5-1	ASSLRLADSYNEQF
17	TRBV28	ASSLFGGRTSANTGELF
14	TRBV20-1	SARDQGGYSNQPQH
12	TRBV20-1	SASPLGRADEQF
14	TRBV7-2	ASSLVAGRTQETQY
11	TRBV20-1	RTGTSGTDTQY
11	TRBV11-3	ASSSGAGSEQF
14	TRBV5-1	ASSPYVAGDTDTQY
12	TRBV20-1	SAPSGSMINEQF
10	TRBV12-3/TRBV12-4	ASSLDSGSLF
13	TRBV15	ATSRARDYLSEQF
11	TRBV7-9	ASSLVGHPRQY
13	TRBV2	ASSETSGRAAEQF
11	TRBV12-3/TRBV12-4	ASSERHTGELF
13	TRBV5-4	ASSGPGRTYNEQF
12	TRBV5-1	ASSWGSENTEAF
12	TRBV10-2	ASLGLAGSYEQY
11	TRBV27	ASGAGGGRTQF